This T cell receptor (beta chain) originates from a study of blood T cell repertoires in COVID-19. The germline V gene encodes CDR1 MNHEY and CDR2 SVGAGI. The CDR3 loop spans 12 amino acids. V was clipped by 6 bases and J by 7 bases, with 9 bases between them. A Seattle source enrolled patients during active infection and followed them longitudinally. Only in-frame clones appear in the TCRdb table, and some are missing; sequencing was by immunoSEQ multiplex PCR. The sample records some 360,000 clones, around 87% being singletons. The J gene is TRBJ2-2, the V gene TRBV6-5, with D unclear. This TCR was recovered from a woman aged 55-75 years with COVID-19, enrolled during active disease. The sample taken for sequencing was peripheral blood. The CDR3 DNA reads TGTGCCAGCAGCCCCTCTAACGGGGAGCTGTTTTTT. Translation gives CASSPSNGELFF.